The 22 T cell receptor beta chains below all came from one sample that was sequenced in a study of CD8 T cells in Susac syndrome. A quantity of about 0.5 to 1 ug RNA underwent reverse transcription using random hexamers. TCRdb re-derived calls from the immunoSEQ multiplex PCR reads in MiXCR, one entry per CDR3 protein. The sample holds over 150,000 distinct CDR3 sequences, approximately 95% seen once. Sequencing input: CD4+ T cells from PBMCs. The receptor source for this set is a human donor with Susac syndrome.

The chain has TRBV20-1 and TRBJ1-5, with a possible D match to TRBD1 (6 bases). V was trimmed by 2 bases and J by 0 bases, leaving 11 bases between them. Per germline, CDR1 DFQATT and CDR2 SNEGSKA (reference sequence). CDR3 length: 15 amino acids. CDR3 nucleotide sequence: TGCAGTGCTAGAAACAGGGTTAATAGCAATCAGCCCCAGCATTTT. This encodes CSARNRVNSNQPQHF.

This clonotype occurred once. The chain has TRBV28 and TRBJ2-5; 9 bases map to TRBD2. The CDR3 runs to 18 residues. V lost 5 bases, J lost 7 bases, and 20 bases stayed unmatched. Germline loops: CDR1 MDHEN, CDR2 SYDVKM. CDR3 in amino acids: CASSPQIGGRGPQWTQYF. CDR3 bases: TGTGCCAGCAGTCCCCAAATAGGCGGGAGGGGCCCTCAGTGGACCCAGTACTTC. The whole variable domain, filled in from reference TRBV28 and TRBJ2-5, reads DVKVTQSSRYLVKRTGEKVFLECVQDMDHENMFWYRQDPGLGLRLIYFSYDVKMKEKGDIPEGYSVSREKKERFSLILESASTNQTSMYLCASSPQIGGRGPQWTQYFGPGTRLLVL.

This chain uses TRBV20-1 with TRBJ1-5; D gene ambiguous. Germline lookup yields CDR1 DFQATT and CDR2 SNEGSKA (reference sequence). Between the trimmed V and J ends, which lost 6 bases and 0 bases, there was a span of 21 bases. This CDR3 comprises 17 residues. CDR3 DNA: TGCAGTGCCCGCCCCCCCGGTGGGGATTATAGCAATCAGCCCCAGCATTTT. Its translation: CSARPPGGDYSNQPQHF.

The chain combines TRBV28 with TRBJ2-7; 11 nucleotides match TRBD1. The trim removed 6 bases at V and 3 bases at J, leaving 4 bases unmatched. Germline CDR1 MDHEN, CDR2 SYDVKM. CDR3 length: 14 amino acids. CDR3 sequence reads: CASRVDRGLYEQYF. The CDR3 bases are TGTGCCAGCAGGGTGGACAGGGGGCTCTACGAGCAGTACTTC.

This clonotype was picked up one time. The chain recombines TRBV5-1 with TRBJ1-1; TRBD1 matches 12 bases. The CDR3 spans 13 residues. With 4 bases clipped from V and 11 bases from J, the junction kept 6 bases outside the gene matches. Germline V gene lookup returns CDR1 SGHRS and CDR2 YFSETQ. For the CDR3, the DNA is TGCGCCAGCAGCGGGGGACAGGGGGCGCAGGCTTTCTTT. It is translated as CASSGGQGAQAFF. Complete variable domain (other parts from reference TRBV5-1 and TRBJ1-1): KAGVTQTPRYLIKTRGQQVTLSCSPISGHRSVSWYQQTPGQGLQFLFEYFSETQRNKGNFPGRFSGRQFSNSRSEMNVSTLELGDSALYLCASSGGQGAQAFFGQGTRLTVV.

This sequence joins TRBV9 and TRBJ2-1, with TRBD2 matching over 8 bases. Germline CDR1 SGDLS, CDR2 YYNGEE. Trimming took 7 bases from V and 7 from J; bases not matched to a gene: 19. This CDR3 is 17 amino acids long. The CDR3 nucleotides are TGTGCCAGCTCCTCGGACTGGTCGAGCGGGAGTAGGAATGAGCAGTTCTTC. It translates to CASSSDWSSGSRNEQFF.

V is TRBV30 and J is TRBJ2-1; 11 nucleotides align to TRBD2. V lost 3 bases and J lost 4; bases outside the gene matches: 5. The CDR3 is made up of 15 amino acids. Germline V gives CDR1 GTSNPN, CDR2 SVGIG (reference sequence). CDR3 sequence reads: CAWSQGLADYNEQFF. The CDR3, as DNA: TGTGCCTGGAGCCAGGGACTAGCGGATTACAATGAGCAGTTCTTC. Combining the CDR3 with reference TRBV30 and TRBJ2-1 gives the whole variable domain SQTIHQWPATLVQPVGSPLSLECTVEGTSNPNLYWYRQAAGRGLQLLFYSVGIGQISSEVPQNLSASRPQDRQFILSSKKLLLSDSGFYLCAWSQGLADYNEQFFGPGTRLTVL.

In this sample, this clonotype turned up once. The J gene is TRBJ2-1, the V gene TRBV1; TRBD2, the table's D call, lacks a check against the DNA. TRBV1 is a recognized pseudogene. This CDR3 spans 18 amino acids. The CDR3 region has the DNA TGCACCAGCAGCAGCGTTTTCCAGCGGGAGAATCCCTACAATGAGCAGTTCTTC. Translated: CTSSSVFQRENPYNEQFF.

The chain employs TRBV9 and TRBJ1-2; D perhaps matches TRBD1 (6 bases). The CDR3 has 14 residues. The V gene lost 2 bases and the J gene lost 7 bases, with 15 bases spanning the gap. Germline V CDR1 and CDR2: SGDLS, YYNGEE. Here the CDR3 reads CASSVSPGATGYTF. The CDR3 bases are TGTGCCAGCAGCGTTAGTCCGGGGGCAACTGGCTACACCTTC. The whole variable domain, remainder taken from reference TRBV9 and TRBJ1-2, is DSGVTQTPKHLITATGQRVTLRCSPRSGDLSVYWYQQSLDQGLQFLIQYYNGEERAKGNILERFSAQQFPDLHSELNLSSLELGDSALYFCASSVSPGATGYTFGSGTRLTVV.

V and J are TRBV29-1 and TRBJ1-2; 9 bases map to TRBD1. The ends lost 7 bases at V and 6 bases at J; junction bases unmatched: 3. The germline V gene encodes CDR1 SQVTM and CDR2 ANQGSEA. The CDR3 contains 11 residues. Written as DNA, the CDR3 is TGCAGCGCCGGACAGGGGAATGGCTACACCTTC. Translation gives CSAGQGNGYTF.

This clonotype was observed a single time. V and J are TRBV5-1 and TRBJ2-7, with D possibly matching TRBD1 (5 bases). Trimming removed 1 base from V and 3 bases from J, with 8 bases in between. In germline, CDR1 is SGHRS, CDR2 YFSETQ. The CDR3 is made up of 13 amino acids. CDR3 coding DNA: TGCGCCAGCAGCTTGCATCAGGGCTACGAGCAGTACTTC. Translated: CASSLHQGYEQYF.

V usage is TRBV27 and J usage is TRBJ1-5; unclear D gene. The CDR3 loop spans 13 amino acids. Between the trimmed V and J ends, which lost 8 bases and 5 bases, there was a span of 13 bases. Germline lookup yields CDR1 MNHEY and CDR2 SMNVEV (reference sequence). CDR3 sequence: CASFLGSYQPQHF. As DNA, the CDR3 is TGTGCCAGCTTTTTAGGTTCCTATCAGCCCCAGCATTTT.

The CDR3 spells CASNPLGGVNNEQFF. For the CDR3, the DNA is TGTGCCAGCAACCCCTTAGGGGGGGTGAACAATGAGCAGTTCTTC. This chain links TRBV2 with TRBJ2-1; weak D call: TRBD2 (7 bases). The length of the CDR3 is 15 residues. Trimming removed 7 bases from V and 5 bases from J, with 18 bases in between. The germline V gene has CDR1 SNHLY and CDR2 FYNNEI.

V is TRBV12-3 or TRBV12-4 and J is TRBJ2-3; no reliable D call. This CDR3 has 14 residues. V was pared by 2 bases and J by 3 bases, with 9 bases between. CDR3 nucleotide sequence: TGTGCCAGCAGTTTACGGGTTTTGACAGATACGCAGTATTTT. Its protein is CASSLRVLTDTQYF.

The V call is TRBV14, the J call TRBJ2-5; D unresolved. There are 15 residues in the CDR3. The germline V gene has CDR1 SGHDN and CDR2 FVKESK. Between the trimmed V and J ends, which lost 4 bases and 4 bases, there was a span of 16 bases. The DNA of the CDR3 is TGTGCCAGCAGCCCCGACGGAGTCTTAGGAGAGACCCAGTACTTC. Its protein is CASSPDGVLGETQYF.

The chain links TRBV30 to TRBJ2-3; TRBD2 aligns across 14 bases. The CDR3 has 16 residues. CDR1 and CDR2 from the germline V gene are GTSNPN and SVGIG (reference sequence). V was pared by 2 bases and J by 5 bases, with 6 bases of the junction left unmatched. CDR3 protein: CAWSLGTSGSEDTQYF. The CDR3 DNA follows: TGTGCCTGGAGTTTGGGGACTAGCGGGAGTGAAGATACGCAGTATTTT.

The chain uses TRBV7-2 and TRBJ1-2; 8 positions match TRBD1. There are 14 residues in the CDR3. The germline CDR1 and CDR2 sequences are SGHTA and FQGNSA. J was trimmed by 1 base and V by 7 bases; bases with no gene match: 5. The CDR3 coding sequence is TGTGCCAGCACCCCGACAGGGGATAACTATGGCTACACCTTC. Translation: CASTPTGDNYGYTF. Together with reference TRBV7-2 and TRBJ1-2, the CDR3 gives the full variable domain: GAGVSQSPSNKVTEKGKDVELRCDPISGHTALYWYRQSLGQGLEFLIYFQGNSAPDKSGLPSDRFSAERTGGSVSTLTIQRTQQEDSAVYLCASTPTGDNYGYTFGSGTRLTVV.

V usage is TRBV20-1 and J usage is TRBJ1-1; no clear D gene. This CDR3 comprises 14 residues. The V gene's germline CDR1 is DFQATT and CDR2 SNEGSKA (reference sequence). V was cut by 0 bases and J by 1 base, with 9 bases left in between. The CDR3 coding sequence is TGCAGTGCTAGAGAAGGGTATAGGAACACTGAAGCTTTCTTT. Protein: CSAREGYRNTEAFF.

V usage is TRBV4-3 and J usage is TRBJ2-3, with D possibly being TRBD1 or TRBD2 (6 bases each). The CDR3 consists of 17 residues. Per germline, CDR1 LGHNA and CDR2 YSLEER. The V end was cut by 0 bases, the J end by 2 bases, with 15 bases between. The CDR3 here is CASSQERDGGPTDTQYF. CDR3 sequence (DNA): TGCGCCAGCAGCCAAGAACGAGACGGGGGCCCCACAGATACGCAGTATTTT.

V is TRBV12-3 or TRBV12-4 and J is TRBJ1-2; D is uncertain. Trimming cost V 4 bases and J 4 bases, with 10 bases left between them. This CDR3 region has 13 residues. The CDR3 sequence: CASSSRPSYGYTF. The CDR3 coding sequence is TGTGCCAGCAGTTCCCGCCCAAGCTATGGCTACACCTTC.

This chain connects TRBV18 to TRBJ1-1; D is undetermined. V was cut by 2 bases and J by 3 bases, with 10 bases left in between. Germline CDR1 and CDR2: KGHSH and LQKENI. CDR3 length: 14 residues. The chain's CDR3 is CASSPSWEDTEAFF. The CDR3 nucleotides are TGTGCCAGCTCACCAAGTTGGGAGGACACTGAAGCTTTCTTT. The full variable domain, its missing parts supplied by reference TRBV18 and TRBJ1-1, is NAGVMQNPRHLVRRRGQEARLRCSPMKGHSHVYWYRQLPEEGLKFMVYLQKENIIDESGMPKERFSAEFPKEGPSILRIQQVVRGDSAAYFCASSPSWEDTEAFFGQGTRLTVV.

This chain connects TRBV18 to TRBJ2-1; unclear D gene. Germline CDR1 is KGHSH and CDR2 is LQKENI. This CDR3 region has 14 residues. V gave up 3 bases and J gave up 5 bases, with 11 bases separating them. CDR3 coding DNA: TGTGCCAGCTCACCCTCGCACATACACAATGAGCAGTTCTTC. Protein: CASSPSHIHNEQFF.